These 17 T cell receptor beta chains originate from one sample sequenced in a study of blood T cell repertoires in COVID-19. The method was immunoSEQ multiplex PCR; TCRdb's version includes in-frame clones alone and lacks a portion of them. The sample holds about 170,000 clones, 84% seen once. The sequenced sample consisted of peripheral blood. Source of these receptors: a young man with active or convalescent COVID-19.

The rearrangement uses TRBV10-1 and TRBJ2-1; 10 nucleotides match TRBD2. Germline trimming cut 4 bases from V and 10 bases from J; bases unmatched to any gene: 10. The germline gives CDR1 WNHNN, CDR2 SYGVQD (reference sequence). This CDR3 region has 15 residues. Here the CDR3 reads CASSASGGALNEQFF. DNA for the CDR3: TGCGCCAGCAGTGCGAGCGGGGGGGCATTGAACGAGCAGTTCTTC.

The V call is TRBV7-9, the J call TRBJ1-6; 8 nucleotides align to TRBD1. The CDR3 runs 14 residues. V trimming: 3 bases; J trimming: 9 bases; junction bases outside the gene matches: 4. From germline, CDR1 is SEHNR and CDR2 FQNEAQ (reference sequence). As DNA, the CDR3 is TGTGCCAGCAGCTTTTGGGACAGGCCTTCACCCCTCCACTTT. Its protein is CASSFWDRPSPLHF.

This clone was detected only a few times. The gene calls are TRBV6-5 and TRBJ1-5, with 7 bases fitting TRBD1. The J segment lost 5 bases and the V segment lost 7 bases, leaving 8 bases of the junction unmatched. Looked up from germline, CDR1 is MNHEY and CDR2 is SVGAGI. CDR3 length equals 14 residues. This chain's CDR3 is CASTLAQGHQPQHF. CDR3 nucleotides: TGTGCCAGCACCCTAGCACAGGGGCATCAGCCCCAGCATTTT.

The sample holds many counts of this clone. The chain combines TRBV30 with TRBJ2-2; 12 bases map to TRBD2. In germline, CDR1 is GTSNPN, CDR2 SVGIG (reference sequence). CDR3 length: 15 residues. V lost 4 bases and J lost 5; bases outside the gene matches: 5. CDR3 protein: CAWTSGRARTGELFF. CDR3 in DNA: TGTGCCTGGACTAGCGGGAGGGCGCGGACCGGGGAGCTGTTTTTT.

V gene TRBV10-3 combines with J gene TRBJ1-1; TRBD1 aligns across 7 bases. CDR3 size: 13 residues. V dropped 10 bases and J dropped 2; count of bases not matched to a gene: 7. The germline V gene has CDR1 ENHRY and CDR2 SYGVKD. The CDR3 nucleotides are TGTGCCACCACAGACAGGGTCAACACTGAAGCTTTCTTT. Translating gives CATTDRVNTEAFF.

The table lists this clone with a count of one. This chain uses TRBV5-1 with TRBJ2-7, with 8 positions matching TRBD1. This CDR3 contains 13 residues. Germline assignment: CDR1 SGHRS and CDR2 YFSETQ. V shed 1 base and J 3 bases; nucleotides not matched to a gene: 0. The DNA for the CDR3 is TGCGCCAGCAGCTTGACAGGGGGCTACGAGCAGTACTTC. Translation: CASSLTGGYEQYF. Full variable domain (missing parts from reference TRBV5-1 and TRBJ2-7): KAGVTQTPRYLIKTRGQQVTLSCSPISGHRSVSWYQQTPGQGLQFLFEYFSETQRNKGNFPGRFSGRQFSNSRSEMNVSTLELGDSALYLCASSLTGGYEQYFGPGTRLTVT.

J is TRBJ2-7 and V is TRBV11-2; 8 bases match TRBD2. CDR1 is SGHAT, CDR2 FQNNGV, per germline. The length of the CDR3 is 16 residues. The trim removed 5 bases at V and 5 bases at J, leaving 14 bases unmatched. As DNA, the CDR3 is TGTGCCAGCAGCCCCCATTTCGTCGGGGGGGCCCACGAGCAGTACTTC. It is translated as CASSPHFVGGAHEQYF.

V and J are TRBV7-3 and TRBJ2-4; 7 nucleotides align to TRBD1. The CDR3 is 15 amino acids. V trimming: 0 bases; J trimming: 12 bases; junction bases outside the gene matches: 11. CDR1 and CDR2 (germline): SGHTA, FQGTGA. CDR3 protein: CASSLTVGQGDHQYF. The CDR3, as DNA: TGTGCCAGCAGCTTAACGGTCGGGCAGGGGGACCATCAGTACTTC.

The CDR3 region is CATSDSARGRKNEQFF. The CDR3 DNA follows: TGTGCCACCAGTGATTCGGCCAGGGGGCGTAAGAATGAGCAGTTCTTC. The chain combines TRBV24-1 with TRBJ2-1, with 8 bases lining up with TRBD1. Germline V gene data show CDR1 as KGHDR and CDR2 as SFDVKD. The V segment lost 2 bases and the J segment 7 bases; nucleotides outside the gene matches: 9. CDR3 length equals 16 residues.

The rearrangement uses TRBV4-3 and TRBJ1-4; TRBD1 matches at 9 bases. Per the germline V gene, CDR1 is LGHNA and CDR2 is YSLEER. Trimming at V came to 5 bases and at J to 0 bases, leaving 4 bases not matched to a gene. The CDR3 runs to 16 residues. The CDR3 DNA reads as TGCGCCAGCAGCAACAGACAGGGGGCAACTAATGAAAAACTGTTTTTT. Translating it yields CASSNRQGATNEKLFF.

This clone was recorded only once. The rearrangement uses TRBV4-1 and TRBJ2-3, with 11 nucleotides matching TRBD2. CDR3 length: 15 amino acids. V shed 3 bases, J shed 7 bases, and the junction held 6 bases outside the gene matches. Germline-derived CDR1 and CDR2 are MGHRA and YSYEKL. DNA for the CDR3: TGCGCCAGCAGCCAGCAACTAGCGGGGGTCCATACGCAGTATTTT. This encodes CASSQQLAGVHTQYF.

The chain carries TRBV30 and TRBJ2-1; maybe TRBD1 (6 bases). Per germline, CDR1 GTSNPN and CDR2 SVGIG (reference sequence). V lost 1 base to trimming and J lost 0 bases, with 16 bases between them. The CDR3 extends over 17 amino acids. CDR3 DNA: TGTGCCTGGAGTGGATCGACAGGTCAATCCTCCTACAATGAGCAGTTCTTC. It codes for CAWSGSTGQSSYNEQFF.

The V gene is TRBV6-1, the J gene TRBJ2-2, with 10 bases fitting TRBD2. The CDR3 runs 17 residues. Germline lookup yields CDR1 MNHNS and CDR2 SASEGT. After removal of 4 bases from V and 6 bases from J, the junction contained 11 bases not matched to a gene. This CDR3 reads CASSASSGSFWSGELFF. The CDR3 DNA reads as TGTGCCAGCAGTGCTTCTAGCGGGAGCTTTTGGTCCGGGGAGCTGTTTTTT.

The rearrangement uses TRBV5-1 and TRBJ1-6; 7 bases match TRBD1. CDR3 length equals 15 residues. The germline V gene encodes CDR1 SGHRS and CDR2 YFSETQ. V was pared by 4 bases and J by 2 bases, with 3 bases of the junction left unmatched. DNA of the CDR3: TGCGCCAGCAGCCCGGGACAGACCTATAATTCACCCCTCCACTTT. Amino acid sequence: CASSPGQTYNSPLHF.

This chain connects TRBV5-8 to TRBJ2-3; 11 bases agree with TRBD2. With 0 bases clipped from V and 3 bases from J, the junction kept 3 bases outside the gene matches. CDR3 length: 16 residues. Germline CDR1 and CDR2: SGHTS and YDEGEE. CDR3 nucleotide sequence: TGTGCCAGCAGCTTGGGTGTAGCGGGAGGGACAGATACGCAGTATTTT. Translating gives CASSLGVAGGTDTQYF.

Written as DNA, the CDR3 is TGTGCCAGCAGCTTGCGGGGGGGCTCCTACAATGAGCAGTTCTTC. Its protein is CASSLRGGSYNEQFF. V and J are TRBV5-6 and TRBJ2-1; 8 positions match TRBD2. Germline V gives CDR1 SGHDT, CDR2 YYEEEE. The CDR3 is made up of 15 amino acids. The ends lost 1 base at V and 0 bases at J; junction bases unmatched: 0.

This sequence joins TRBV4-3 and TRBJ2-7; TRBD1 is a possible D gene (5 bases). CDR3 length equals 15 residues. V lost 0 bases and J lost 2, with 11 bases in between. Germline V CDR1 and CDR2: LGHNA, YSLEER. The CDR3 is CASSQDGSGPYEQYF. The CDR3 DNA follows: TGCGCCAGCAGCCAAGATGGGTCAGGGCCCTACGAGCAGTACTTC.